This is a list of T cell receptor beta chains from one sample in a study of blood T cell repertoires in COVID-19. TCRdb keeps only in-frame clones here, not all; method: immunoSEQ multiplex PCR. The sample has 85,000 to 100,000 clones, 90% seen once. The sequenced sample was peripheral blood. The receptor source for this set is a man in his sixties with acute or convalescent COVID-19. CDR3s include the opening cysteine and the closing phenylalanine or tryptophan. The order of the fields is clone size, CDR3 length, V gene, J gene, D gene, CDR3 protein, CDR3 DNA. A D gene is named only where the DNA matches it firmly. The size field is filled for only some rows; it gives once, few, many or a size class.

abundance: -; len: 14; v_gene: TRBV6-4; j_gene: TRBJ1-5; d_gene: -; CDR3aa: CASSDSSGGQPQHF; CDR3nt: TGTGCCAGCAGTGACTCTTCCGGGGGTCAGCCCCAGCATTTT
abundance: -; len: 16; v_gene: TRBV27; j_gene: TRBJ2-1; d_gene: -; CDR3aa: CASSLAGPISYNEQFF; CDR3nt: TGTGCCAGCAGTTTAGCAGGGCCTATCTCCTACAATGAGCAGTTCTTC
abundance: -; len: 15; v_gene: TRBV18; j_gene: TRBJ2-2; d_gene: -; CDR3aa: CASSPPSVNTGELFF; CDR3nt: TGTGCCAGCTCACCACCGTCCGTGAACACCGGGGAGCTGTTTTTT
abundance: -; len: 18; v_gene: TRBV5-1; j_gene: TRBJ1-1; d_gene: TRBD1; CDR3aa: CASSLEGQGAWGATEAFF; CDR3nt: TGCGCCAGCAGCTTGGAAGGACAGGGGGCGTGGGGCGCCACTGAAGCTTTCTTT
abundance: -; len: 12; v_gene: TRBV20-1; j_gene: TRBJ1-2; d_gene: -; CDR3aa: CSASIGGNGYTF; CDR3nt: TGCAGTGCTAGTATTGGGGGGAATGGCTACACCTTC
abundance: -; len: 15; v_gene: TRBV29-1; j_gene: TRBJ1-2; d_gene: -; CDR3aa: CSVPTSRSRPAGYTF; CDR3nt: TGCAGCGTCCCTACCTCGAGAAGTCGCCCTGCTGGCTACACCTTC
abundance: -; len: 13; v_gene: TRBV2; j_gene: TRBJ1-2; d_gene: -; CDR3aa: CASSFLNNYGYTF; CDR3nt: TGTGCCAGCAGTTTCCTAAACAACTATGGCTACACCTTC
abundance: -; len: 13; v_gene: TRBV6-5; j_gene: TRBJ1-5; d_gene: -; CDR3aa: CASSSREDQPQHF; CDR3nt: TGTGCCAGCAGCTCCAGGGAGGACCAGCCCCAGCATTTT
abundance: -; len: 14; v_gene: TRBV21-1; j_gene: TRBJ1-2; d_gene: -; CDR3aa: CASSWGGGVPGYTF; CDR3nt: TGTGCCAGCAGCTGGGGGGGCGGTGTGCCTGGCTACACCTTC
abundance: once; len: 14; v_gene: TRBV28; j_gene: TRBJ1-4; d_gene: -; CDR3aa: CASSSRISGEKLFF; CDR3nt: TGTGCCAGCAGTTCGAGGATAAGTGGAGAAAAACTGTTTTTT
abundance: -; len: 12; v_gene: TRBV6-5; j_gene: TRBJ2-5; d_gene: -; CDR3aa: CASSQDWETQYF; CDR3nt: TGTGCCAGCAGTCAGGACTGGGAGACCCAGTACTTC
abundance: -; len: 13; v_gene: TRBV6-1; j_gene: TRBJ1-2; d_gene: -; CDR3aa: CASSEAEFYGYTF; CDR3nt: TGTGCCAGCAGTGAAGCAGAGTTCTATGGCTACACCTTC
abundance: -; len: 16; v_gene: TRBV30; j_gene: TRBJ1-2; d_gene: TRBD1; CDR3aa: CAWSRDRGSLDYGYTF; CDR3nt: TGTGCCTGGAGCCGGGACAGGGGGTCACTGGACTATGGCTACACCTTC
abundance: -; len: 14; v_gene: TRBV6-5; j_gene: TRBJ1-2; d_gene: -; CDR3aa: CASTLVGPPYGYTF; CDR3nt: TGTGCCAGCACTTTGGTGGGGCCGCCCTATGGCTACACCTTC
abundance: -; len: 15; v_gene: TRBV27; j_gene: TRBJ1-2; d_gene: TRBD1; CDR3aa: CASSSLGTGKRGYTF; CDR3nt: TGTGCCAGCAGTTCCCTCGGGACAGGGAAGCGTGGCTACACCTTC
abundance: once; len: 14; v_gene: TRBV11-3; j_gene: TRBJ2-7; d_gene: TRBD1; CDR3aa: CASSLGDSSYEQYF; CDR3nt: TGTGCCAGCAGCTTGGGGGACAGCTCCTACGAGCAGTACTTC
abundance: -; len: 16; v_gene: TRBV5-8; j_gene: TRBJ2-1; d_gene: TRBD1; CDR3aa: CASRLVHRGAYNEQFF; CDR3nt: TGTGCCAGCAGGTTGGTACACAGGGGAGCGTACAATGAGCAGTTCTTC
abundance: -; len: 15; v_gene: TRBV3-1/TRBV3-2; j_gene: TRBJ2-7; d_gene: TRBD2; CDR3aa: CASSQPTSGTYEQYF; CDR3nt: TGTGCCAGCAGCCAGCCGACTAGCGGCACCTACGAGCAGTACTTC
abundance: -; len: 14; v_gene: TRBV6-5; j_gene: TRBJ1-5; d_gene: -; CDR3aa: CASSFRASNQPQHF; CDR3nt: TGTGCCAGCAGTTTCAGGGCTAGCAATCAGCCCCAGCATTTT
abundance: -; len: 15; v_gene: TRBV9; j_gene: TRBJ2-7; d_gene: -; CDR3aa: CASSTQGSGAYEQYF; CDR3nt: TGTGCCAGCAGCACACAAGGGTCAGGGGCCTACGAGCAGTACTTC
abundance: -; len: 14; v_gene: TRBV5-6; j_gene: TRBJ2-3; d_gene: -; CDR3aa: CASSFGTSTDTQYF; CDR3nt: TGTGCCAGCAGCTTTGGGACTAGCACAGATACGCAGTATTTT
abundance: -; len: 12; v_gene: TRBV27; j_gene: TRBJ1-2; d_gene: -; CDR3aa: CASGGAIYGYTF; CDR3nt: TGTGCCAGCGGGGGGGCCATTTATGGCTACACCTTC
abundance: -; len: 16; v_gene: TRBV9; j_gene: TRBJ1-2; d_gene: TRBD1; CDR3aa: CASSGRDRGENYGYTF; CDR3nt: TGTGCCAGCAGCGGGAGAGACAGGGGAGAGAACTATGGCTACACCTTC
abundance: -; len: 15; v_gene: TRBV19; j_gene: TRBJ1-5; d_gene: -; CDR3aa: CASSGRRTDNQPQHF; CDR3nt: TGTGCCAGTAGTGGTCGGAGGACAGACAATCAGCCCCAGCATTTT
abundance: -; len: 13; v_gene: TRBV5-1; j_gene: TRBJ1-2; d_gene: -; CDR3aa: CASSSDSSYGYTF; CDR3nt: TGCGCCAGCAGCAGTGACAGTTCCTATGGCTACACCTTC
abundance: -; len: 13; v_gene: TRBV19; j_gene: TRBJ2-2; d_gene: -; CDR3aa: CASTRVNTGELFF; CDR3nt: TGTGCCAGTACCAGGGTCAACACCGGGGAGCTGTTTTTT
abundance: -; len: 14; v_gene: TRBV15; j_gene: TRBJ1-1; d_gene: -; CDR3aa: CATSRDGRGTEAFF; CDR3nt: TGTGCCACCAGCAGAGACGGGAGGGGCACTGAAGCTTTCTTT
abundance: -; len: 20; v_gene: TRBV7-8; j_gene: TRBJ2-1; d_gene: TRBD2; CDR3aa: CASSLELLAGGLSSYNEQFF; CDR3nt: TGTGCCAGCAGCTTAGAATTACTAGCGGGGGGACTAAGCTCCTACAATGAGCAGTTCTTC
abundance: -; len: 16; v_gene: TRBV28; j_gene: TRBJ1-6; d_gene: TRBD1; CDR3aa: CASSRRGRNYNSPLHF; CDR3nt: TGTGCCAGCAGCCGAAGGGGGCGGAACTATAATTCACCCCTCCACTTT
abundance: -; len: 18; v_gene: TRBV5-5; j_gene: TRBJ1-6; d_gene: TRBD1; CDR3aa: CASSLGQGAKSYNSPLHF; CDR3nt: TGTGCCAGCAGCTTGGGGCAGGGGGCAAAGTCCTATAATTCACCCCTCCACTTT
abundance: -; len: 12; v_gene: TRBV2; j_gene: TRBJ1-2; d_gene: TRBD1; CDR3aa: CASSEDRGGYTF; CDR3nt: TGTGCCAGCAGTGAAGACAGGGGTGGCTACACCTTC
abundance: -; len: 14; v_gene: TRBV13; j_gene: TRBJ1-2; d_gene: TRBD1; CDR3aa: CASSFVRGTAGYTF; CDR3nt: TGTGCCAGCAGCTTTGTCAGGGGGACGGCTGGCTACACCTTC
abundance: -; len: 13; v_gene: TRBV7-2; j_gene: TRBJ1-1; d_gene: -; CDR3aa: CASSLRRNTEAFF; CDR3nt: TGTGCCAGCAGCTTAAGGAGGAACACTGAAGCTTTCTTT
abundance: -; len: 14; v_gene: TRBV28; j_gene: TRBJ1-1; d_gene: -; CDR3aa: CASSQTVQALEAFF; CDR3nt: TGTGCCAGCAGTCAGACGGTACAGGCGCTTGAAGCTTTCTTT
abundance: -; len: 13; v_gene: TRBV11-2; j_gene: TRBJ1-2; d_gene: -; CDR3aa: CASSRAPGYGYTF; CDR3nt: TGTGCCAGCAGCCGGGCGCCGGGGTATGGCTACACCTTC
abundance: -; len: 16; v_gene: TRBV7-9; j_gene: TRBJ2-1; d_gene: TRBD2; CDR3aa: CASSLKGLAWANEQFF; CDR3nt: TGTGCCAGCAGCTTAAAGGGACTAGCGTGGGCCAATGAGCAGTTCTTC
abundance: -; len: 13; v_gene: TRBV7-9; j_gene: TRBJ1-2; d_gene: TRBD1; CDR3aa: CASSEDRGRGYTF; CDR3nt: TGTGCCAGCAGCGAAGACAGGGGAAGGGGCTACACCTTC
abundance: -; len: 15; v_gene: TRBV5-5; j_gene: TRBJ1-4; d_gene: TRBD1; CDR3aa: CASSLMSGGFEKLFF; CDR3nt: TGTGCCAGCAGCTTGATGTCAGGGGGGTTTGAAAAACTGTTTTTT